Each of the 15 T cell receptor beta chains below was sequenced from the same sample in a study of control samples from healthy donors and cancer patients. Some clones are missing from TCRdb's copy, which holds only in-frame ones; the method was immunoSEQ multiplex PCR. The sample holds about 410,000 clones, around 90% seen once. Material for sequencing was PBMCs. All receptors derive from a man aged 35 to 55 with head and neck cancer.

The V call is TRBV5-5, the J call TRBJ2-1, with D tentatively TRBD2 (6 bases). This CDR3 spans 15 amino acids. Germline V gene sequence: CDR1 SGHKS, CDR2 YYEKEE (reference sequence). V was trimmed by 3 bases and J by 4 bases, leaving 14 bases between them. The chain's CDR3 is CASSYAGTSYNEQFF. The CDR3 nucleotides read TGTGCCAGCAGCTACGCCGGGACTTCATACAATGAGCAGTTCTTC.

The V gene is TRBV15, the J gene TRBJ2-7, with 10 positions matching TRBD2. V shed 6 bases and J 0 bases; nucleotides not matched to a gene: 2. Germline CDR1 and CDR2: LNHNV and YYDKDF (reference sequence). The CDR3 runs to 14 residues. The CDR3 region is CATSSGGTSYEQYF. The CDR3 nucleotides are TGTGCCACCAGTAGCGGGGGGACCTCCTACGAGCAGTACTTC.

CDR3 DNA sequence: TGTGCCAGCAGCTTAGGGCGGGGGGGCGTTGAGACCCAGTACTTC. Protein: CASSLGRGGVETQYF. This chain links TRBV7-2 with TRBJ2-5, with 9 nucleotides matching TRBD2. CDR1 SGHTA and CDR2 FQGNSA come from the germline V gene. CDR3 length equals 15 residues. Trimming at V came to 1 base and at J to 5 bases, leaving 5 bases not matched to a gene.

The rearrangement joins TRBV30 to TRBJ1-5; no clear D. The V end lost 0 bases, the J end lost 3 bases, and 9 bases lay between the germline ends. CDR1 and CDR2 (germline): GTSNPN, SVGIG (reference sequence). The CDR3 totals 14 residues. CDR3 residues: CAWSVGGYNQPQHF. As DNA, the CDR3 is TGTGCCTGGAGTGTGGGAGGGTACAATCAGCCCCAGCATTTT.

This chain uses TRBV9 with TRBJ1-2; D is uncertain. The V end was cut by 0 bases, the J end by 4 bases, with 10 bases between. Looked up from germline, CDR1 is SGDLS and CDR2 is YYNGEE. The CDR3 spans 14 residues. CDR3 bases: TGTGCCAGCAGCGTAGGCCTTTCGAGCTATGGCTACACCTTC. Translated, it gives CASSVGLSSYGYTF.

The rearrangement links TRBV19 to TRBJ2-4, with TRBD2 identical over 13 bases. The CDR3 loop spans 17 amino acids. Unmatched junction bases numbered 4, after V lost 4 bases and J lost 1 base. Germline CDR1 reads LNHDA; CDR2 reads SQIVND (reference sequence). The CDR3 region has the DNA TGTGCCAGTAGTACCGGACTAGCGGGAGAGGCCAAAAACATTCAGTACTTC. It translates to CASSTGLAGEAKNIQYF.

Concerning this clone: The sample carries other DNA sequences with the same CDR3. The V gene is TRBV5-1, the J gene TRBJ2-6; no firm D call. This CDR3 spans 13 amino acids. V lost 1 base and J lost 4, with 3 bases in between. Per germline, CDR1 SGHRS and CDR2 YFSETQ. The CDR3 protein is CASSLLGANVLTF. CDR3 bases: TGCGCCAGCAGCTTGCTGGGGGCCAACGTCCTGACTTTC.

The V gene is TRBV4-3, the J gene TRBJ2-1; 8 nucleotides agree with TRBD1. Unmatched junction bases numbered 13, after V lost 1 base and J lost 8 bases. CDR1 LGHNA and CDR2 YSLEER come from the germline V gene. CDR3 size: 17 residues. This CDR3 reads CASSQGRHGQGLDEQFF. The CDR3 DNA is TGCGCCAGCAGCCAAGGCCGACACGGACAGGGTTTGGATGAGCAGTTCTTC.

The chain combines TRBV4-1 with TRBJ2-3; 12 bases line up with TRBD2. CDR1 is MGHRA, CDR2 YSYEKL, per germline. Germline trimming cut 2 bases from V and 8 bases from J; bases unmatched to any gene: 11. The CDR3 is 17 amino acids. The CDR3 protein is CASSQLTSGGARPTQYF. DNA for the CDR3: TGCGCCAGCAGCCAACTGACTAGCGGGGGAGCGCGACCTACGCAGTATTTT.

The chain couples TRBV5-1 to TRBJ2-1; TRBD2 matches at 11 bases. From germline, CDR1 is SGHRS and CDR2 YFSETQ. The V gene end was trimmed by 5 bases and the J gene end by 0 bases; junction bases not matched to a gene: 7. The CDR3 runs to 17 residues. CDR3 DNA sequence: TGCGCCAGCAGTCGAAGACTAGCGGGGATCTCCTACAATGAGCAGTTCTTC. The encoded protein is CASSRRLAGISYNEQFF.

This chain links TRBV28 with TRBJ1-6; 9 bases line up with TRBD1. Germline CDR1 reads MDHEN; CDR2 reads SYDVKM. The CDR3 totals 18 residues. Trimming at V came to 5 bases and at J to 7 bases, leaving 15 bases not matched to a gene. This CDR3 reads CASSTPGQGFGGNSPLHF. As DNA, the CDR3 is TGTGCCAGCAGTACGCCGGGACAGGGATTCGGAGGCAATTCACCCCTCCACTTT.

Worth noting for this clone: Other nucleotide sequences in the sample specify the same CDR3. V and J are TRBV3-1 (or the pseudogene TRBV3-2) and TRBJ2-7; TRBD2 matches 9 bases. V was clipped by 4 bases and J by 6 bases; unmatched bases: 10. The germline V gene encodes CDR1 LGHDT and CDR2 YNNKEL (reference sequence). The CDR3 extends over 15 amino acids. The CDR3 nucleotides are TGTGCCAGCAGCCCGTACAGCGGGAGGAACGGCGAGCAGTACTTC. Translation: CASSPYSGRNGEQYF.

V is TRBV14 and J is TRBJ1-1; D gene uncertain. The CDR3 covers 12 residues. The germline V gene has CDR1 SGHDN and CDR2 FVKESK. The ends were cut back, 1 base at V and 4 bases at J, with 4 bases in the middle. CDR3 loop: CASSQGFTEAFF. The CDR3 DNA reads as TGTGCCAGCAGCCAAGGGTTCACTGAAGCTTTCTTT.

The rearrangement uses TRBV7-9 and TRBJ2-3, with 7 bases lining up with TRBD1. V shed 8 bases and J 4 bases; nucleotides not matched to a gene: 15. This CDR3 has 16 amino acids. Per the germline V gene, CDR1 is SEHNR and CDR2 is FQNEAQ (reference sequence). In nucleotides, the CDR3 is TGTGCCAGCCCGCAAGGGGACAGACCGGGCCCAGATACGCAGTATTTT. It encodes CASPQGDRPGPDTQYF. The full variable domain, rest sourced from reference TRBV7-9 and TRBJ2-3, is DTGVSQNPRHKITKRGQNVTFRCDPISEHNRLYWYRQTLGQGPEFLTYFQNEAQLEKSRLLSDRFSAERPKGSFSTLEIQRTEQGDSAMYLCASPQGDRPGPDTQYFGPGTRLTVL.

This chain connects TRBV9 to TRBJ1-2; 8 positions agree with TRBD1. This CDR3 has 15 amino acids. In germline, CDR1 is SGDLS, CDR2 YYNGEE. V trimming: 0 bases; J trimming: 8 bases; junction bases outside the gene matches: 9. The CDR3 is CASSVDQQGAWGYTF. The CDR3 DNA sequence: TGTGCCAGCAGCGTAGATCAGCAGGGGGCTTGGGGCTACACCTTC. Full variable domain (outside the CDR3, taken from reference TRBV9 and TRBJ1-2): DSGVTQTPKHLITATGQRVTLRCSPRSGDLSVYWYQQSLDQGLQFLIQYYNGEERAKGNILERFSAQQFPDLHSELNLSSLELGDSALYFCASSVDQQGAWGYTFGSGTRLTVV.